This T cell receptor (beta chain) was recorded in a study of blood T cell repertoires in COVID-19. Background on the study: Sites in the United States, Italy and Spain provided acute and convalescent COVID-19 samples. Nucleic acid was either cDNA or gDNA, and it came from T cells, B-cell-depleted T cells, or PBMCs.

V lost 4 bases, J lost 3 bases, and 19 bases lay in between. The germline CDR1 and CDR2 sequences are KGHSH and LQKENI. This CDR3 contains 18 residues. Study processing details: The authors estimated nucleated cell counts from reference gene primer amplification. Clones were read by immunoSEQ multiplex PCR, and TCRdb kept only the in-frame ones, dropping some. V and J calls and clone size come straight from that table; D and trimming were deduced from the DNA. The sample carries 120,000 or so clones, 88% recorded once. This clone occurred a few times. The receptor was derived from a woman over 75 with acute or convalescent COVID-19. The chain uses TRBV18 and TRBJ2-6; D is ambiguous. Sequencing was performed on peripheral blood. The chain's CDR3 is CASSLFEAKESGANVLTF. The CDR3 DNA reads as TGTGCCAGCTCACTGTTTGAGGCTAAAGAGAGTGGGGCCAACGTCCTGACTTTC.